The T cell receptor (beta chain) described here comes from a study of T cell repertoires in cytomegalovirus infection. Study-wide context: Based on public TCR beta signatures, there were indications of CMV infection and of a matching HLA type.

Ten or more counts support this clonotype. Its specificity is not known. TCRdb re-analysed the reads in MiXCR, keeping a single row per CDR3 protein. The profile covers approximately 180,000 distinct CDR3 sequences, with under 25% appearing a single time and around 3.2% taken by the ten largest. General study results and limits: The study identified carriers of CMV plus the relevant HLA from cumulative public TCR beta family frequency.

The sample consisted of PBMCs. This TCR derives from a human donor in good health (CMV status not recorded). Some clones in this sample may be carry-over from other donors' samples.

This CDR3 reads CASSLTSRGANEQFF. Written as DNA, the CDR3 is TGTGCCAGCAGCTTAACCTCGCGAGGGGCCAATGAGCAGTTCTTC. This sequence joins TRBV7-9 and TRBJ2-1; D is tentatively TRBD1 or TRBD2 (5 bases each). CDR1 is SEHNR and CDR2 is FQNEAQ in the germline V gene (reference sequence). The CDR3 covers 15 residues. V was shortened by 2 bases and J by 6 bases, with 14 bases between the two germline ends.